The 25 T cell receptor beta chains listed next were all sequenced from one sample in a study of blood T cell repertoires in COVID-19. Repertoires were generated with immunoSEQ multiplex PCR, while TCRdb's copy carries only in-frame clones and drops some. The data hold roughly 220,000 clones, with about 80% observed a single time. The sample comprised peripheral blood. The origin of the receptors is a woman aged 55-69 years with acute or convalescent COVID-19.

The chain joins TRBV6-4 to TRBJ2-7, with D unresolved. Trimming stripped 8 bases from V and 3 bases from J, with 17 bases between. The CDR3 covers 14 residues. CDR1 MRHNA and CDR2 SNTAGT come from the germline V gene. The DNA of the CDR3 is TGTGCCAGCCTGCACGGGTGCTTCGACTACGAGCAGTACTTC. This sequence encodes CASLHGCFDYEQYF.

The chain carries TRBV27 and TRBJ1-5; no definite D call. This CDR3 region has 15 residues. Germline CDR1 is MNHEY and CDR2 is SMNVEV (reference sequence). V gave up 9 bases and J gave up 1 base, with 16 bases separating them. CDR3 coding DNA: TGTGCCAGTAGAGTGGTCGGGGTGAGCAATCAGCCCCAGCATTTT. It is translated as CASRVVGVSNQPQHF.

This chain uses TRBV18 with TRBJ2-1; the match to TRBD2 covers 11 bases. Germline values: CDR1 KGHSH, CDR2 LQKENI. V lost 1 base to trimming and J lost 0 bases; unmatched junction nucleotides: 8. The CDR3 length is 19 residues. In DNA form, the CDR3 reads TGTGCCAGCTCACCACGTACTAGCGGGGGTCACAGCTCCTACAATGAGCAGTTCTTC. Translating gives CASSPRTSGGHSSYNEQFF.

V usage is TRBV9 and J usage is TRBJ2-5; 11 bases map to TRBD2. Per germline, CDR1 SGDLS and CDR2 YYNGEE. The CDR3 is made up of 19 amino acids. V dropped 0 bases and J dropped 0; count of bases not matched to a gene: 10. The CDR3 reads CASSVGLAGGGFYQETQYF. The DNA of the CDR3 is TGTGCCAGCAGCGTAGGGCTAGCGGGGGGAGGTTTTTACCAAGAGACCCAGTACTTC.

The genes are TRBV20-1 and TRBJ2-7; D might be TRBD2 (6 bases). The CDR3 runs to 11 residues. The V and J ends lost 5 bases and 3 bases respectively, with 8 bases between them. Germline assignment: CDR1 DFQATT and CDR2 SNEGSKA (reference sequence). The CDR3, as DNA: TGCAGTGCTGTGCGGGACTACGAGCAGTACTTC. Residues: CSAVRDYEQYF.

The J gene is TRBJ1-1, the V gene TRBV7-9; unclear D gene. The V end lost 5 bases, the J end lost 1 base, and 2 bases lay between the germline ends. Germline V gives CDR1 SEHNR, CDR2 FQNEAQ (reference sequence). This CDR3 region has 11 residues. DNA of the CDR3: TGTGCCAGCAGCCGGAACACTGAAGCTTTCTTT. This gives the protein CASSRNTEAFF.

The CDR3 DNA follows: TGTGCCAGCAGCCAACGCGATACTGAAGCTTTCTTT. It is translated as CASSQRDTEAFF. The chain uses TRBV3-1 (or the pseudogene TRBV3-2) and TRBJ1-1; D is uncertain. V was cut by 2 bases and J by 5 bases, with 6 bases left in between. Germline CDR1 LGHDT, CDR2 YNNKEL (reference sequence). The CDR3 spans 12 residues.

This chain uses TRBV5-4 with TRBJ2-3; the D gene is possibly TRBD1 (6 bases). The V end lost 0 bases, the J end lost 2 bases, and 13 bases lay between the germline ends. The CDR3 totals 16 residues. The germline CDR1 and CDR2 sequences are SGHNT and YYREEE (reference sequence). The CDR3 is CASSLAVGAITDTQYF. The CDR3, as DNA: TGTGCCAGCAGCTTGGCCGTGGGGGCCATCACAGATACGCAGTATTTT.

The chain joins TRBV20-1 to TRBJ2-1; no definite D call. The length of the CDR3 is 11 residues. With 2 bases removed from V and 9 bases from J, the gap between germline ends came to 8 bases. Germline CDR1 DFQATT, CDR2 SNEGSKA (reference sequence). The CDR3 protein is CSARYKIEQFF. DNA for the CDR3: TGCAGTGCTAGATATAAAATTGAGCAGTTCTTC.

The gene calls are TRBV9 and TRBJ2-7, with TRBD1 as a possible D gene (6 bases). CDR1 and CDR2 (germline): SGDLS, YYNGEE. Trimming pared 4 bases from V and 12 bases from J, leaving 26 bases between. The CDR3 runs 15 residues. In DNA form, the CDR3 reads TGTGCCAGCAGCAGGGCAGGGGAACGTCGTGAGGGGCGGTACTTC. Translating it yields CASSRAGERREGRYF.

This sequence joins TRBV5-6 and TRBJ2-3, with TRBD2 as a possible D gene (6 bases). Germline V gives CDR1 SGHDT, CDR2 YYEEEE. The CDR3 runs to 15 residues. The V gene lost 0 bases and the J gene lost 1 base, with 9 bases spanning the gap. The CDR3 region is CASSLGTGGTDTQYF. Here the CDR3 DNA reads TGTGCCAGCAGCTTGGGGACGGGGGGCACAGATACGCAGTATTTT.

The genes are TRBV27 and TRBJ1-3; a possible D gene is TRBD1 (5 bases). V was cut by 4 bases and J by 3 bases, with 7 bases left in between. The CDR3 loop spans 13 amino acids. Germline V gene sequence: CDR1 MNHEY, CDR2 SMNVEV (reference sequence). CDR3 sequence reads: CASSSGFGNTIYF. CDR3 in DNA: TGTGCCAGCAGTTCAGGGTTTGGAAACACCATATATTTT.

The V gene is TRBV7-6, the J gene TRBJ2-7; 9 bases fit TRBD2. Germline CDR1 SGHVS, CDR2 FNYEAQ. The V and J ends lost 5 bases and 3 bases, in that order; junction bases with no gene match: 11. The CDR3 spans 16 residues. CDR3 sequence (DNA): TGTGCCAGCAGCGAAATAGCGGGGGAGGCAATCTACGAGCAGTACTTC. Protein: CASSEIAGEAIYEQYF.

The CDR3 nucleotides are TGCGCCAGCAGCTTGGGACAGGGAGGGGAGCTGTTTTTT. Amino acids: CASSLGQGGELFF. The chain joins TRBV5-1 to TRBJ2-2; 7 positions agree with TRBD1. There are 13 residues in the CDR3. With V trimmed by 0 bases and J by 8 bases, 1 base remained unmatched. Germline CDR1 and CDR2: SGHRS and YFSETQ.

The CDR3 nucleotides read TGTGCCAGCAGCCTGGGCAGGAACACTGAAGCTTTCTTT. Translation gives CASSLGRNTEAFF. This chain links TRBV6-5 with TRBJ1-1; D not certain. The CDR3 length is 13 residues. V was cut by 6 bases and J by 1 base, with 9 bases left in between. In germline, CDR1 is MNHEY, CDR2 SVGAGI.

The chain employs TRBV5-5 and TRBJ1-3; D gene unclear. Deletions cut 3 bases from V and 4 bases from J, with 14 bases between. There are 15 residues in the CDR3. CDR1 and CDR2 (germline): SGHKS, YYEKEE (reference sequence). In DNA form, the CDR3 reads TGTGCCAGCAGCTACCGGGATACACTGGGAAACACCATATATTTT. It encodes CASSYRDTLGNTIYF.

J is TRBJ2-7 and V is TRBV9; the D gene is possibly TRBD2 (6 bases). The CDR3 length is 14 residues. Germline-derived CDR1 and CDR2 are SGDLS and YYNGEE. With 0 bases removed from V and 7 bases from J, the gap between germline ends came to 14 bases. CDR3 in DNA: TGTGCCAGCAGCGTAGCGGGGTTCGGGGGTGAGCAGTACTTC. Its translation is CASSVAGFGGEQYF.

The CDR3, as DNA: TGCGCCAGCAGCTTGGCCGAGGGAATGAACACTGAAGCTTTCTTT. Its translation: CASSLAEGMNTEAFF. This chain connects TRBV5-1 to TRBJ1-1; D gene uncertain. This CDR3 has 15 residues. The V and J ends lost 0 bases and 0 bases respectively, with 9 bases between them. Looked up from germline, CDR1 is SGHRS and CDR2 is YFSETQ.

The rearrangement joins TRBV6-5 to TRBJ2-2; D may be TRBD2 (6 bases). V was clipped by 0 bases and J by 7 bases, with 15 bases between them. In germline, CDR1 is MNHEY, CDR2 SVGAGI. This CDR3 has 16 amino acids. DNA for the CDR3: TGTGCCAGCAGTTACTCACCGGGACTGAGGGACGGGGAGCTGTTTTTT. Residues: CASSYSPGLRDGELFF.

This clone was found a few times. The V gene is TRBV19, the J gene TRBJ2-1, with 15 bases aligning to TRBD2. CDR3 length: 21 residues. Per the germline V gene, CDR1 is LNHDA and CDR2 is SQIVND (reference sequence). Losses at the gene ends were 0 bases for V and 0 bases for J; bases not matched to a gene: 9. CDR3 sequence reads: CASSIDGLAGGTSGSYNEQFF. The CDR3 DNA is TGTGCCAGTAGTATAGATGGACTAGCGGGGGGGACCTCTGGCTCCTACAATGAGCAGTTCTTC.

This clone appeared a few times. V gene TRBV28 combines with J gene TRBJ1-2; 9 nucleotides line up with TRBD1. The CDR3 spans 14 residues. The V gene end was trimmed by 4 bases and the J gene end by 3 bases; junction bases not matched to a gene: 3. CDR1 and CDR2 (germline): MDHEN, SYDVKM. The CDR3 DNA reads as TGTGCCAGCAGTTGGTGGACAGGGGACTATGGCTACACCTTC. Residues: CASSWWTGDYGYTF.

The CDR3 nucleotides read TGTGCCAGCAACCACCGAGTTATGAACACTGAAGCTTTCTTT. This sequence encodes CASNHRVMNTEAFF. The chain recombines TRBV5-8 with TRBJ1-1; the D is unclear. The CDR3 runs to 14 residues. The germline CDR1 and CDR2 sequences are SGHTS and YDEGEE. With 6 bases removed from V and 0 bases from J, the gap between germline ends came to 12 bases.

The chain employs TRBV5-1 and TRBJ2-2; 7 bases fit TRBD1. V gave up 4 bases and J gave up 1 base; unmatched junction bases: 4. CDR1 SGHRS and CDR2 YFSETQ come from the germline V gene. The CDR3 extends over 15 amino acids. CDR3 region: CASSVGQLNTGELFF. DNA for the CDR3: TGCGCCAGCAGCGTGGGACAGTTGAACACCGGGGAGCTGTTTTTT. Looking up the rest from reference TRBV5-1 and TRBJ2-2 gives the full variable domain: KAGVTQTPRYLIKTRGQQVTLSCSPISGHRSVSWYQQTPGQGLQFLFEYFSETQRNKGNFPGRFSGRQFSNSRSEMNVSTLELGDSALYLCASSVGQLNTGELFFGEGSRLTVL.

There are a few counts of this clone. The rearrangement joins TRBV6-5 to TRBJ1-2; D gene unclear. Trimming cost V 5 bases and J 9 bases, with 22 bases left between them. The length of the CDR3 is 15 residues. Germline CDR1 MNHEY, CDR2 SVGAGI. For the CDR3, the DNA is TGTGCCAGCAGTCGAAACCGCCCCAGCCAGGCCAGCTACACCTTC. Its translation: CASSRNRPSQASYTF.

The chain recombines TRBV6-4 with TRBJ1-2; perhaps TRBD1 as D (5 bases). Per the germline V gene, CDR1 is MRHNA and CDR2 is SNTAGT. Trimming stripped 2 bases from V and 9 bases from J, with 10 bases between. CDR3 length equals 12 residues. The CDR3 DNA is TGTGCCAGCAGTGACGGGGCGCGTAGCTACACCTTC. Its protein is CASSDGARSYTF.